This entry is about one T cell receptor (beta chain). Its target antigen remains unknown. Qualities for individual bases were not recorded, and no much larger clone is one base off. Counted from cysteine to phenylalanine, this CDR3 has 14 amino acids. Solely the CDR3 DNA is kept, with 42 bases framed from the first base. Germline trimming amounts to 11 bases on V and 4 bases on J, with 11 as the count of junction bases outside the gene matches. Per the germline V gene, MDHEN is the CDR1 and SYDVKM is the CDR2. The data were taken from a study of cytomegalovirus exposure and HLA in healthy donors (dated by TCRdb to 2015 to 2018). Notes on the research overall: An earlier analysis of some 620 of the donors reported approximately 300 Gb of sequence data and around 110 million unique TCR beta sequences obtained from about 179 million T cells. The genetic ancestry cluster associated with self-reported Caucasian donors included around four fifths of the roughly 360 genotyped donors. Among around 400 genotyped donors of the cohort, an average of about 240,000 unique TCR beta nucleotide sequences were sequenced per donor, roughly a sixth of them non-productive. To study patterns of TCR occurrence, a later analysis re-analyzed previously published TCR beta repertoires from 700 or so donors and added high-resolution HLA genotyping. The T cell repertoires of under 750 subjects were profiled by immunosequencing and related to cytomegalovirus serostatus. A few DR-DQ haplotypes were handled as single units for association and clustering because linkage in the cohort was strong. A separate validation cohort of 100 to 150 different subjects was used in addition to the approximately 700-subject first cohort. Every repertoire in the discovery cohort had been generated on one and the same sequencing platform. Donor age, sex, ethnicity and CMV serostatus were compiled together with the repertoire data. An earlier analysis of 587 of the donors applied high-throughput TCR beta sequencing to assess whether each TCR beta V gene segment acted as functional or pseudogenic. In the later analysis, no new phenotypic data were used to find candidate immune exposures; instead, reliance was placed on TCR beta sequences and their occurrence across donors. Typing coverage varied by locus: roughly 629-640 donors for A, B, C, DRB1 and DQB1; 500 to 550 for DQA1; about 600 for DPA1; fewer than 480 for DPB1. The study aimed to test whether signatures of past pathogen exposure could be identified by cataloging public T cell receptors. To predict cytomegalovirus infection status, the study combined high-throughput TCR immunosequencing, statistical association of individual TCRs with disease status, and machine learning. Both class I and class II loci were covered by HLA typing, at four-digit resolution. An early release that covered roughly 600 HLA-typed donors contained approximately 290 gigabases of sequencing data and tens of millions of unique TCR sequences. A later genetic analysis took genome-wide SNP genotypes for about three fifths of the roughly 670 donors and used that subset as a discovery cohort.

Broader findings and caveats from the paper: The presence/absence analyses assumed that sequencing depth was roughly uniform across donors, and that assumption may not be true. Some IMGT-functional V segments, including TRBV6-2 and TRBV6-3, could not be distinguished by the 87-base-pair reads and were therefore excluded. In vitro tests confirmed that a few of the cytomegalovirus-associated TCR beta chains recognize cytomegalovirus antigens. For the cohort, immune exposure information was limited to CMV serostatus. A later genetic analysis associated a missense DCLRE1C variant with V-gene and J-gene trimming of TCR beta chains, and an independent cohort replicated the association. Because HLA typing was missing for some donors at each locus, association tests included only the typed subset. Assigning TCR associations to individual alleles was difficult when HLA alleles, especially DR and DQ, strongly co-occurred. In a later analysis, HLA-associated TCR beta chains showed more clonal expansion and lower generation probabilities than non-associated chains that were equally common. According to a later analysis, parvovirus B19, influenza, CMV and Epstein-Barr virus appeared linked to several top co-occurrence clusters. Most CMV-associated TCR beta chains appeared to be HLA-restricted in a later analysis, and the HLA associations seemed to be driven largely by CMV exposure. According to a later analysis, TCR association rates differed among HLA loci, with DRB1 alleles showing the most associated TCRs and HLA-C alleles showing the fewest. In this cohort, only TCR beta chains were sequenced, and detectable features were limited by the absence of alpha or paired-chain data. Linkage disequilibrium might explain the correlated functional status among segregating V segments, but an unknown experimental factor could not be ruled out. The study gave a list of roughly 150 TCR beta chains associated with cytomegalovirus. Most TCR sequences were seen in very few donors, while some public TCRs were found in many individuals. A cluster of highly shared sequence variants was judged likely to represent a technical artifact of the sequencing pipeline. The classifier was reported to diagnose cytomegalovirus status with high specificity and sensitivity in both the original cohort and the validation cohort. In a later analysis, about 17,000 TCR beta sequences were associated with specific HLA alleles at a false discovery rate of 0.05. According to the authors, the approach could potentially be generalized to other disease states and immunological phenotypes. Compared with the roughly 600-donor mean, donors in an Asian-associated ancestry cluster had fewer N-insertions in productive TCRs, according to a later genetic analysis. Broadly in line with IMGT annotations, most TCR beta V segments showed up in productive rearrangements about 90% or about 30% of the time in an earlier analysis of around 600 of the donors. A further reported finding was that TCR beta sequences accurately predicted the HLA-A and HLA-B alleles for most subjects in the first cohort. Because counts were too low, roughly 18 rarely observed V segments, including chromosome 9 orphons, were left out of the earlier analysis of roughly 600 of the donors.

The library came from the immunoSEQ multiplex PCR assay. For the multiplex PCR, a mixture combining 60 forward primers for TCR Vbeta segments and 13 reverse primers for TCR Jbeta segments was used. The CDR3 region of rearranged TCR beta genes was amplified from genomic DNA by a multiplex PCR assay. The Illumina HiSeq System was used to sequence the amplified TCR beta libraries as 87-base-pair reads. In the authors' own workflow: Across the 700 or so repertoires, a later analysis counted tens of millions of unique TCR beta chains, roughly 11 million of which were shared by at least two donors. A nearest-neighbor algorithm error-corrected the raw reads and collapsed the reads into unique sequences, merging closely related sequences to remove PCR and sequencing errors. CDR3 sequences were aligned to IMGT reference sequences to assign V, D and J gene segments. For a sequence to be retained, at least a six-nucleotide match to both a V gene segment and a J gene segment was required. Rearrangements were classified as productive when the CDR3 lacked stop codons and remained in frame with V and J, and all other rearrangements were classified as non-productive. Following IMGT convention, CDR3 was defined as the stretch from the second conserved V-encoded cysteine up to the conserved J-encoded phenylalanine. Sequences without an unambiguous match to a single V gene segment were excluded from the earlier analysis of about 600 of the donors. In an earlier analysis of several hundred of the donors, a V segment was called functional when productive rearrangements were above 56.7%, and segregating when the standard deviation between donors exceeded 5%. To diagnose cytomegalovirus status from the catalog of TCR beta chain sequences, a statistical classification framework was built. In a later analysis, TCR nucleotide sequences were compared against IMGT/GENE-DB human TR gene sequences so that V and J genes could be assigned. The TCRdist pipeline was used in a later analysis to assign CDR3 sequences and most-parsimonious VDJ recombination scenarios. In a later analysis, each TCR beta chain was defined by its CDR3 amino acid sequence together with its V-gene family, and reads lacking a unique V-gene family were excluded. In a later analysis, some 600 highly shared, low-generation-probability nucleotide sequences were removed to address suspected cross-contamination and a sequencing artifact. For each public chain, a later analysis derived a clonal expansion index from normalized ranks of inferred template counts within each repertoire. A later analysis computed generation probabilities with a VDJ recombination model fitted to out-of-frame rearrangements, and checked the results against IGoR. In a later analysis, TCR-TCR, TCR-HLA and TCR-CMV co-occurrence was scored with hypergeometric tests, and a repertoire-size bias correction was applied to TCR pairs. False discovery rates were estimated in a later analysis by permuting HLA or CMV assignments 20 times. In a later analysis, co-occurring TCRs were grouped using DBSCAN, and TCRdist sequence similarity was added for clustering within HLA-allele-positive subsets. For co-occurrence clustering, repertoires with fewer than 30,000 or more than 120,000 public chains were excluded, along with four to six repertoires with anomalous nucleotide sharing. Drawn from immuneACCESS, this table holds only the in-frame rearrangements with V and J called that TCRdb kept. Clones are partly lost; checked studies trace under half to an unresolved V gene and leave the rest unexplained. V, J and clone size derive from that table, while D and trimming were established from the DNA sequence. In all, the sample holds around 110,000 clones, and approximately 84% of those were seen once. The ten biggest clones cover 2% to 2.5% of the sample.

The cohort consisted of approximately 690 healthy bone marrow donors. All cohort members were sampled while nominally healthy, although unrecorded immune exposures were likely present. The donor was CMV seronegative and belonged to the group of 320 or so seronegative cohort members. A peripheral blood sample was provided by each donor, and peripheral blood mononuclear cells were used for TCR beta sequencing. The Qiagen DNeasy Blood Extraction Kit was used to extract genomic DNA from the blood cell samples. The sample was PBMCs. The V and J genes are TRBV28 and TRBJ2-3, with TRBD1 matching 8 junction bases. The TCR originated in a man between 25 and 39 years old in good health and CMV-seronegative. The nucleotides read TGTGCCGGAAAGGGGGACAGGCATGCAGATACGCAGTATTTT. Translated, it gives CAGKGDRHADTQYF.